This entry lists 2 T cell receptor beta chains sequenced from one sample in a study of identical twins. TCRdb passed the 5' RACE reads through MiXCR, listing each CDR3 protein once. The profile shows roughly 750,000 distinct CDR3 sequences, about 20% of them singletons. The data were also submitted as part of a second study, on T cells expressing NK-cell markers.

Sequences were obtained from PBMCs. Receptors originate from a woman aged 18 to 35 in good health.

CDR3 in amino acids: CSAPPAGAETQYF. The DNA of the CDR3 is TGCAGTGCTCCCCCGGCAGGAGCAGAGACCCAGTACTTC. This chain connects TRBV20-1 to TRBJ2-5, with D uncertain. The CDR3 runs to 13 residues. V was shortened by 5 bases and J by 4 bases, with 14 bases between the two germline ends. The germline V gene encodes CDR1 DFQATT and CDR2 SNEGSKA (reference sequence).

This clonotype was seen a handful of times. The V gene is TRBV5-5, the J gene TRBJ2-1; TRBD2 matches 8 bases. V lost 0 bases and J lost 5; bases outside the gene matches: 7. Per the germline V gene, CDR1 is SGHKS and CDR2 is YYEKEE (reference sequence). This CDR3 contains 16 residues. The CDR3 sequence: CASSLAGLALDNEQFF. CDR3 nucleotides: TGTGCCAGCAGCTTGGCTGGACTAGCTCTTGACAATGAGCAGTTCTTC.